One and the same sample provided the 23 T cell receptor beta chains below, sequenced in a study of blood T cell repertoires in COVID-19. Data came from immunoSEQ multiplex PCR; TCRdb stores just in-frame clones and leaves some out. This sample yields 240,000 or so clones, of which approximately 80% are seen a single time; roughly 9.6% belongs to the top ten. Material for sequencing was peripheral blood. The origin of the receptors is a woman of 80 years or more with acute or convalescent COVID-19.

The rearrangement links TRBV5-1 to TRBJ2-7; 7 bases are a match to TRBD1. After removal of 2 bases from V and 2 bases from J, the junction contained 4 bases not matched to a gene. The length of the CDR3 is 14 residues. The germline gives CDR1 SGHRS, CDR2 YFSETQ. The DNA for the CDR3 is TGCGCCAGCAGCTTCAGGGGGAACCCCTACGAGCAGTACTTC. Its protein product is CASSFRGNPYEQYF.

The rearrangement joins TRBV18 to TRBJ2-3, with 13 nucleotides matching TRBD2. Per germline, CDR1 KGHSH and CDR2 LQKENI. V lost 3 bases, J lost 1 base, and 4 bases stayed unmatched. This CDR3 comprises 17 residues. CDR3 sequence (DNA): TGTGCCAGCTCACCCTATACTAGCGGGGGGGGCACAGATACGCAGTATTTT. The encoded protein is CASSPYTSGGGTDTQYF.

This clone occurred a few times. The chain recombines TRBV27 with TRBJ2-3; 15 positions match TRBD2. The ends lost 4 bases at V and 5 bases at J; junction bases unmatched: 13. The germline CDR1 and CDR2 sequences are MNHEY and SMNVEV (reference sequence). The CDR3 extends over 19 amino acids. CDR3: CASSSYRGTSGGPVDTQYF. DNA for the CDR3: TGTGCCAGCAGTTCCTATCGCGGGACTAGCGGGGGGCCTGTAGATACGCAGTATTTT.

The rearrangement joins TRBV7-6 to TRBJ2-2; a possible D gene is TRBD2 (7 bases). CDR1 SGHVS and CDR2 FNYEAQ come from the germline V gene. CDR3 length equals 15 residues. The V end lost 3 bases, the J end lost 4 bases, and 12 bases lay between the germline ends. The CDR3 sequence: CASSFGGGLTGELFF. The CDR3 DNA sequence: TGTGCCAGCAGCTTTGGGGGGGGGCTCACCGGGGAGCTGTTTTTT.

The gene calls are TRBV28 and TRBJ2-5; D remains ambiguous. The CDR3 consists of 14 residues. The V end was cut by 3 bases, the J end by 5 bases, with 13 bases between. Germline lookup yields CDR1 MDHEN and CDR2 SYDVKM. The CDR3 sequence: CASSFRPGRETQYF. The CDR3 DNA sequence: TGTGCCAGCAGTTTTCGCCCGGGTCGGGAGACCCAGTACTTC.

As DNA, the CDR3 is TGTGCCAGCAGGCGAACAGGGAGTAATGAAAAACTGTTTTTT. Its protein product is CASRRTGSNEKLFF. This rearrangement joins TRBV2 to TRBJ1-4, with TRBD1 as a possible D gene (6 bases). CDR1 and CDR2 (germline): SNHLY, FYNNEI. The CDR3 contains 14 residues. The V gene lost 6 bases and the J gene lost 4 bases, with 12 bases spanning the gap.

This chain joins TRBV25-1 and TRBJ2-1, with TRBD2 identical over 12 bases. The junction had 10 bases not matched to a gene; V was cut back by 7 bases and J by 0 bases. This CDR3 has 18 residues. CDR1 MGHDK and CDR2 SYGVNS come from the germline V gene. DNA for the CDR3: TGTGCCAGCACCCGACTAGCGGGGGCGCCAAGCTCCTACAATGAGCAGTTCTTC. This translates into CASTRLAGAPSSYNEQFF. The entire variable domain, with the rest obtained from reference TRBV25-1 and TRBJ2-1, is as follows: EADIYQTPRYLVIGTGKKITLECSQTMGHDKMYWYQQDPGMELHLIHYSYGVNSTEKGDLSSESTVSRIRTEHFPLTLESARPSHTSQYLCASTRLAGAPSSYNEQFFGPGTRLTVL.

The V call is TRBV7-2, the J call TRBJ1-4; D unresolved. Trimming took off 3 bases at V and 8 bases at J, with 10 bases between the two ends. The length of the CDR3 is 13 residues. Germline V gene sequence: CDR1 SGHTA, CDR2 FQGNSA. In nucleotides, the CDR3 is TGTGCCAGCAGCTTCCGGGCGGGAGAAAAACTGTTTTTT. Its protein product is CASSFRAGEKLFF.

V and J are TRBV19 and TRBJ1-4; D not resolved. There are 15 residues in the CDR3. The V and J ends lost 3 bases and 6 bases respectively, with 14 bases between them. Germline V lookup: CDR1 LNHDA, CDR2 SQIVND (reference sequence). CDR3 nucleotide sequence: TGTGCCAGTAGTATTCTAGGCGCCTTAGATGAAAAACTGTTTTTT. It encodes CASSILGALDEKLFF.

This sequence joins TRBV9 and TRBJ2-6; D unresolved. The germline CDR1 and CDR2 sequences are SGDLS and YYNGEE. The CDR3 is 15 residues long. Trimming left V 3 bases short and J 0 bases short, with 7 bases between. DNA for the CDR3: TGTGCCAGCAGCGCCCCCCGCTCTGGGGCCAACGTCCTGACTTTC. Translated, it gives CASSAPRSGANVLTF.

This clone was seen a single time. The chain couples TRBV11-2 to TRBJ2-4, with 9 nucleotides matching TRBD1. The CDR3 loop spans 15 amino acids. Trimming removed 3 bases from V and 6 bases from J; junction bases left unmatched: 6. Per the germline V gene, CDR1 is SGHAT and CDR2 is FQNNGV. CDR3 DNA sequence: TGTGCCAGCAGCTTCGGGACAGGGTTCGGAAACATTCAGTACTTC. Protein sequence: CASSFGTGFGNIQYF.

The V gene is TRBV6-4, the J gene TRBJ2-2; D remains unclear. The germline V gene encodes CDR1 MRHNA and CDR2 SNTAGT. V lost 8 bases and J 0 bases, leaving 7 bases between the germline ends. The CDR3 runs 13 residues. CDR3 loop: CASGKANTGELFF. CDR3 bases: TGTGCCAGCGGCAAAGCGAACACCGGGGAGCTGTTTTTT.

The chain links TRBV28 to TRBJ1-1; D ambiguous. The V end lost 6 bases, the J end lost 7 bases, and 12 bases lay between the germline ends. The length of the CDR3 is 12 residues. The germline V gene has CDR1 MDHEN and CDR2 SYDVKM. The CDR3 sequence is CASRTVEIEAFF. The CDR3 nucleotides are TGTGCCAGCAGGACTGTTGAGATTGAAGCTTTCTTT.

V usage is TRBV5-1 and J usage is TRBJ2-1; 11 bases are a match to TRBD2. The CDR3 length is 19 residues. After removal of 0 bases from V and 8 bases from J, the junction contained 16 bases not matched to a gene. Germline V gene lookup returns CDR1 SGHRS and CDR2 YFSETQ. The CDR3 region is CASSLEYVAGGPTTYEQFF. CDR3 bases: TGCGCCAGCAGCTTGGAATACGTAGCGGGGGGGCCAACAACTTATGAGCAGTTCTTC.

This clone was picked up a small number of times. The chain is built from TRBV5-1 and TRBJ1-5, with TRBD1 identical over 8 bases. CDR3 length: 14 amino acids. CDR1 and CDR2 from the germline V gene are SGHRS and YFSETQ. V was pared by 3 bases and J by 1 base, with 0 bases of the junction left unmatched. CDR3 nucleotide sequence: TGCGCCAGCAGCTCAGGGGGCAGCAATCAGCCCCAGCATTTT. Translated: CASSSGGSNQPQHF.

This chain uses TRBV6-5 with TRBJ2-7, with TRBD1 matching over 12 bases. With 8 bases clipped from V and 10 bases from J, the junction kept 6 bases outside the gene matches. This CDR3 is 12 amino acids long. CDR1 and CDR2 (germline): MNHEY, SVGAGI. The DNA for the CDR3 is TGTGCCAGCGGGGTGGGACAGGGGGCCCAGTACTTC. Translated: CASGVGQGAQYF.

The chain recombines TRBV5-4 with TRBJ2-3, with D uncertain. The CDR3 runs 16 residues. The V and J ends lost 4 bases and 1 base respectively, with 16 bases between them. The V gene's germline CDR1 is SGHNT and CDR2 YYREEE (reference sequence). The CDR3 is CASSPRGGLGTDTQYF. The CDR3 DNA reads as TGTGCCAGCAGCCCACGCGGTGGTCTTGGCACAGATACGCAGTATTTT.

This clone was detected a few times. One end of the junction is discordant with germline, which a read error may explain. This CDR3 reads CASTLGGVGYGYTF. DNA for the CDR3: TGTGCCAGCACTTTAGGGGGGGTAGGATATGGCTACACCTTC. V usage is TRBV28 and J usage is TRBJ1-2; possibly TRBD1 for D (6 bases). Germline CDR1 reads MDHEN; CDR2 reads SYDVKM. This CDR3 comprises 14 residues.

This clone was observed a handful of times. The genes are TRBV20-1 and TRBJ1-2, with 9 bases identical to TRBD1. Germline values: CDR1 DFQATT, CDR2 SNEGSKA (reference sequence). This CDR3 is 11 amino acids long. With 6 bases clipped from V and 6 bases from J, the junction kept 2 bases outside the gene matches. In DNA, the CDR3 is TGCAGTGCAACAGGGGGCGATGGCTACACCTTC. It specifies CSATGGDGYTF.

About this clone itself: This sample includes further DNA sequences coding for the same CDR3. V and J are TRBV28 and TRBJ1-5, with 8 positions matching TRBD1. The CDR3 is 15 residues long. V gave up 5 bases and J gave up 3 bases; unmatched junction bases: 6. Germline V gene sequence: CDR1 MDHEN, CDR2 SYDVKM. The CDR3 protein is CASSLRTGTNQPQHF. In DNA form, the CDR3 reads TGTGCCAGCAGTCTGCGGACAGGGACCAATCAGCCCCAGCATTTT.

The chain joins TRBV2 to TRBJ2-3; 13 positions agree with TRBD2. J lost 4 bases, V lost 6 bases, and 7 bases had no gene match. The V gene's germline CDR1 is SNHLY and CDR2 FYNNEI. The CDR3 is 16 amino acids. DNA of the CDR3: TGTGCCAGCAGAGACTTACTAGCGGGGGGGCCAGATACGCAGTATTTT. Protein product: CASRDLLAGGPDTQYF.

The genes are TRBV7-3 and TRBJ1-1; perhaps TRBD1 as D (5 bases). The CDR3 runs to 13 residues. Deletions cut 5 bases from V and 5 bases from J, with 12 bases between. From germline, CDR1 is SGHTA and CDR2 FQGTGA. DNA of the CDR3: TGTGCCAGCAGCAGGTATAGGGGAACTGAAGCTTTCTTT. This sequence encodes CASSRYRGTEAFF. Full variable domain (outside the CDR3, taken from reference TRBV7-3 and TRBJ1-1): GAGVSQTPSNKVTEKGKYVELRCDPISGHTALYWYRQSLGQGPEFLIYFQGTGAADDSGLPNDRFFAVRPEGSVSTLKIQRTERGDSAVYLCASSRYRGTEAFFGQGTRLTVV.

This chain links TRBV9 with TRBJ1-1; D remains unclear. The CDR3 is made up of 13 amino acids. The V gene's germline CDR1 is SGDLS and CDR2 YYNGEE. Trimming took off 2 bases at V and 3 bases at J, with 8 bases between the two ends. The CDR3 loop is CASSVNRDTEAFF. The CDR3 coding sequence is TGTGCCAGCAGCGTCAACCGGGACACTGAAGCTTTCTTT.